A selection of T cell receptor beta chains follows, all from one sample in a study of post-analysis software for immune sequencing data. Using its own MiXCR run on the PCR reads, TCRdb lists one record per CDR3 protein. The table lists about 820,000 distinct CDR3 sequences, 53% of them singletons. Input material: blood. The receptors were gathered from a girl aged 10 to 17 with multiple sclerosis. Both conserved end residues are part of each CDR3. The D gene is left open where the match is weak. Size is stated for part of the rows, as once, few or many counts, or as a class when the clone is expanded.

J | size | V | length | D | CDR3 | DNA
TRBJ2-5 | few | TRBV29-1 | 13 | - | CSVAGQLQETQYF | TGCAGCGTAGCGGGACAGCTACAAGAGACCCAGTACTTC
TRBJ2-5 | - | TRBV7-9 | 14 | - | CASSDGQYQETQYF | TGTGCCAGCAGCGACGGACAGTATCAAGAGACCCAGTACTTC
TRBJ2-3 | - | TRBV29-1 | 16 | - | CSVEKVVPSSTDTQYF | TGCAGCGTTGAGAAAGTCGTCCCGTCTAGCACAGATACGCAGTATTTT
TRBJ2-1 | - | TRBV2 | 16 | - | CASILSAVGSYNEQFF | TGTGCCAGCATCCTCTCAGCAGTTGGGTCCTACAATGAGCAGTTCTTC
TRBJ2-1 | - | TRBV7-3 | 16 | TRBD2 | CASSRVKRGRDNEQFF | TGTGCCAGCAGCCGGGTTAAGCGGGGGAGGGACAATGAGCAGTTCTTC
TRBJ2-7 | - | TRBV29-1 | 13 | - | CSVNRVNSYEQYF | TGCAGCGTTAACAGGGTTAACTCCTACGAGCAGTACTTC
TRBJ2-7 | - | TRBV20-1 | 14 | TRBD1 | CSARDRGTGDEQYF | TGCAGTGCTAGAGATCGTGGGACAGGGGACGAGCAGTACTTC
TRBJ2-5 | - | TRBV7-3 | 15 | TRBD2 | CASSPEASGQETQYF | TGTGCCAGCAGCCCGGAGGCTAGCGGTCAAGAGACCCAGTACTTC
TRBJ1-1 | - | TRBV10-3 | 15 | - | CAISESTGPNTEAFF | TGTGCCATCAGTGAATCGACAGGCCCGAACACTGAAGCTTTCTTT
TRBJ2-3 | - | TRBV2 | 15 | TRBD1 | CASSEGDRGRNTQYF | TGTGCCAGCAGTGAAGGTGACAGGGGCAGGAATACGCAGTATTTT
TRBJ2-4 | once | TRBV6-2/TRBV6-3 | 14 | - | CASSYPGLPSEQYF | TGTGCCAGCAGTTACCCGGGACTCCCTTCGGAGCAGTACTTC
TRBJ2-7 | - | TRBV7-9 | 14 | TRBD1 | CASSIGQGPGEQYF | TGTGCCAGCAGCATAGGACAGGGTCCGGGCGAGCAGTACTTC
TRBJ2-1 | - | TRBV3-1 | 14 | - | CASSQDGERAGQFF | TGTGCCAGCAGCCAAGATGGTGAGAGGGCAGGGCAGTTCTTC
TRBJ2-5 | - | TRBV6-5 | 14 | - | CASTDDLRKETQYF | TGTGCCAGCACCGACGACCTTCGAAAAGAGACCCAGTACTTC
TRBJ2-7 | - | TRBV20-1 | 15 | - | CSASSSAPGGGEQYF | TGCAGTGCTAGTTCGTCGGCGCCCGGGGGTGGGGAGCAGTACTTC